A selection of T cell receptor beta chains follows, all from one sample in a study of control samples from healthy donors and cancer patients. TCRdb's table, derived via immunoSEQ multiplex PCR, lists solely in-frame clones and lacks some. The profile shows tens of thousands of clones, roughly 87% of them singletons. The sequenced material came from blood. Receptors were obtained from a woman aged 45-59 years in good health. Each CDR3 is given with its conserved first and last residue. D genes are given only for firm matches.

D,J,length,V,CDR3
-,TRBJ2-1,13,TRBV12-5,CASGFPNNNEQFF
TRBD2,TRBJ2-7,14,TRBV5-1,CASSSAGGYHEQYF
-,TRBJ2-6,17,TRBV5-1,CASSTWRGGSGANVLTF
-,TRBJ2-7,12,TRBV11-2,CASSLQGGEQYF
TRBD1,TRBJ1-2,15,TRBV10-3,CAISSGGQGLYGYTF
-,TRBJ2-1,14,TRBV7-9,CASSPRDRPHEQFF
TRBD1,TRBJ2-7,15,TRBV9,CASSVDRGGAYEQYF
-,TRBJ2-1,12,TRBV12-3/TRBV12-4,CASSLSIYEQFF
-,TRBJ2-5,14,TRBV7-9,CASPGGQYQETQYF
-,TRBJ2-2,15,TRBV5-1,CASSTTGQGTGELFF
-,TRBJ1-6,13,TRBV7-3,CASSLWWNSPLHF
-,TRBJ2-3,15,TRBV2,CASSAQRLGMNTQYF
TRBD1,TRBJ2-2,16,TRBV9,CASSVGGQAGTGELFF
-,TRBJ2-7,16,TRBV7-2,CASSLDQQRRRNEQYF
TRBD2,TRBJ2-2,17,TRBV6-4,CASSDQREGFSTGELFF
TRBD2,TRBJ2-3,15,TRBV3-1/TRBV3-2,CASSQWAGVTDTQYF
-,TRBJ1-2,11,TRBV28,CASSTHDGYTF
TRBD2,TRBJ2-7,15,TRBV6-6,CASRVLGLGLFEQYF
TRBD1,TRBJ2-5,11,TRBV29-1,CSVRRGETQYF
-,TRBJ1-5,17,TRBV4-1,CASSQEQWGLGNQPQHF
TRBD1,TRBJ1-6,13,TRBV7-9,CASSGTAYSPLHF
TRBD2,TRBJ2-1,12,TRBV28,CATAGLDSEQFF
TRBD1,TRBJ2-7,13,TRBV27,CASSGQGAREQYF
-,TRBJ1-1,11,TRBV7-9,CASSSETAAFF
-,TRBJ1-4,16,TRBV7-2,CASSLGDGATNEKLFF
TRBD2,TRBJ2-5,15,TRBV27,CASSFAGTSRETQYF
-,TRBJ1-2,14,TRBV3-1/TRBV3-2,CASSRTWGIYGYTF
-,TRBJ1-1,14,TRBV5-1,CASCPGGSNTEAFF
-,TRBJ1-4,15,TRBV14,CASSARPRRSQKLFF
TRBD2,TRBJ2-1,16,TRBV5-1,CASTEQGLAGAGEQFF
-,TRBJ2-1,14,TRBV29-1,CSVVADSSYNEQFF